This is a list of T cell receptor beta chains from one sample in a study of prognosis after radiotherapy for stage I lung cancer. TCRdb re-analysed the multiplex PCR reads in MiXCR, keeping a single row per CDR3 protein. The sample has fewer than 20,000 distinct CDR3 sequences, 44% seen once. The sequences come from PBMCs, collected before or after stereotactic body radiation therapy (not recorded which). The source of these receptors is a donor over 45 with non-small cell lung cancer. Each CDR3 is given with its conserved first and last residue. A D gene is named only where the DNA matches it firmly. Clone size is given for some rows only: seen once, a few or many times, or a class if the clone is expanded.

cdr3_nt: TGTGCCAGCAGCCCGCGGGGGGCCAGCACAGATACGCAGTATTTT
cdr3_aa: CASSPRGASTDTQYF
v_call: TRBV6-1
j_call: TRBJ2-3
clone_size: .
d_call: TRBD2

cdr3_nt: TGTGCCAGCTCACTCCCGGGACTAGCGGCCCTCAATGAGCAGTTCTTC
cdr3_aa: CASSLPGLAALNEQFF
v_call: TRBV18
j_call: TRBJ2-1
clone_size: many
d_call: TRBD2

cdr3_nt: TGTGCCAGCAGCTCCGCGGACAGGGCGGAGACCCAGTACTTC
cdr3_aa: CASSSADRAETQYF
v_call: TRBV5-4
j_call: TRBJ2-5
clone_size: many
d_call: TRBD1

cdr3_nt: TGTGCCAGCGGGCGGACAGGGGGTTCCTACGAGCAGTACTTC
cdr3_aa: CASGRTGGSYEQYF
v_call: TRBV27
j_call: TRBJ2-7
clone_size: many
d_call: TRBD1

cdr3_nt: TGTGCCAGCAGCACCAGACTAGCGGGGGGGGAGCAGTACTTC
cdr3_aa: CASSTRLAGGEQYF
v_call: TRBV11-3
j_call: TRBJ2-7
clone_size: .
d_call: TRBD2

cdr3_nt: TGTGCCAGCAGCCCTCGGGGGCCGAGTCAGCCCCAGCATTTT
cdr3_aa: CASSPRGPSQPQHF
v_call: TRBV6-1
j_call: TRBJ1-5
clone_size: many
d_call: .

cdr3_nt: TGTGCCAGCAGCTCAACGGACGTTCACGAGCAGTACTTC
cdr3_aa: CASSSTDVHEQYF
v_call: TRBV6-1
j_call: TRBJ2-7
clone_size: .
d_call: .

cdr3_nt: TGCGCCAGCAGCTTAGAAACTATCACTGAAGCTTTCTTT
cdr3_aa: CASSLETITEAFF
v_call: TRBV5-1
j_call: TRBJ1-1
clone_size: many
d_call: .

cdr3_nt: TGTGCCAGCAGCCCGGGTCAGAACCCAAACTATGGCTACACCTTC
cdr3_aa: CASSPGQNPNYGYTF
v_call: TRBV7-9
j_call: TRBJ1-2
clone_size: .
d_call: .

cdr3_nt: TGTGCCAGCAGCTTAGGAGTCAGCGGATACACAGATACGCAGTATTTT
cdr3_aa: CASSLGVSGYTDTQYF
v_call: TRBV7-2
j_call: TRBJ2-3
clone_size: .
d_call: .

cdr3_nt: TGCGCCAGCTCGGCAGCCGTATTAGGTAGCAATCAGCCCCAGCATTTT
cdr3_aa: CASSAAVLGSNQPQHF
v_call: TRBV4-1
j_call: TRBJ1-5
clone_size: many
d_call: .

cdr3_nt: TGTGCCAGCAGGGAATCGTGGGGGCCGAAAGATACGCAGTATTTT
cdr3_aa: CASRESWGPKDTQYF
v_call: TRBV28
j_call: TRBJ2-3
clone_size: .
d_call: .

cdr3_nt: TGTGCCACCAGTGATACACACCGCGGGGCGGCCTACGAGCAGTACTTC
cdr3_aa: CATSDTHRGAAYEQYF
v_call: TRBV24-1
j_call: TRBJ2-7
clone_size: medium-sized
d_call: .

cdr3_nt: TGTGCCAGCAGCTCCTCGGGACTAGAAGAGACCCAGTACTTC
cdr3_aa: CASSSSGLEETQYF
v_call: TRBV5-4
j_call: TRBJ2-5
clone_size: once
d_call: TRBD2

cdr3_nt: TGCGCCAGCAGAGAGGGAGACAGGTCCTACGAGCAGTACTTC
cdr3_aa: CASREGDRSYEQYF
v_call: TRBV5-1
j_call: TRBJ2-7
clone_size: few
d_call: .

cdr3_nt: TGCAGTGCAGCAAGGGACACCTCTGGAAACACCATATATTTT
cdr3_aa: CSAARDTSGNTIYF
v_call: TRBV20-1
j_call: TRBJ1-3
clone_size: many
d_call: .

cdr3_nt: TGTGCCAGCAGAGGACCGGGACAGTTGAATGAAAAACTGTTTTTT
cdr3_aa: CASRGPGQLNEKLFF
v_call: TRBV6-1
j_call: TRBJ1-4
clone_size: many
d_call: TRBD1

cdr3_nt: TGCGCCAGCAGCTTGGGTCTTGCTAGCGCCTCGGGAGGGGAGCTGTTTTTT
cdr3_aa: CASSLGLASASGGELFF
v_call: TRBV5-1
j_call: TRBJ2-2
clone_size: .
d_call: .

cdr3_nt: TGCGCCAGCAGCTCCCGACTAGCGGCCCACCGGGAGCTGTTTTTT
cdr3_aa: CASSSRLAAHRELFF
v_call: TRBV5-1
j_call: TRBJ2-2
clone_size: once
d_call: TRBD2

cdr3_nt: TGTGCCACCAGCCCGACAGGGGAGCGTCAGCCCCAGCATTTT
cdr3_aa: CATSPTGERQPQHF
v_call: TRBV15
j_call: TRBJ1-5
clone_size: many
d_call: TRBD1

cdr3_nt: TGCGCCAGCAGCGGAGGGCAGGGGTCGGATGGCTACACCTTC
cdr3_aa: CASSGGQGSDGYTF
v_call: TRBV5-1
j_call: TRBJ1-2
clone_size: .
d_call: .

cdr3_nt: TGCGCCAGCAGTCCCAACAGGGGGCTCAATCAGCCCCAGCATTTT
cdr3_aa: CASSPNRGLNQPQHF
v_call: TRBV4-1
j_call: TRBJ1-5
clone_size: many
d_call: TRBD1

cdr3_nt: TGTGCCAGCAGTCGTCAGGGGGCCACTGAAGCTTTCTTT
cdr3_aa: CASSRQGATEAFF
v_call: TRBV12-3/TRBV12-4
j_call: TRBJ1-1
clone_size: many
d_call: TRBD1

cdr3_nt: TGCAGTGGCCGGACTAGCGGGAGTACAGATACGCAGTATTTT
cdr3_aa: CSGRTSGSTDTQYF
v_call: TRBV20-1
j_call: TRBJ2-3
clone_size: few
d_call: TRBD2

cdr3_nt: TGTGCCACCAGTGATTCGTCGCCATGGGGATACACCGGGGAGCTGTTTTTT
cdr3_aa: CATSDSSPWGYTGELFF
v_call: TRBV24-1
j_call: TRBJ2-2
clone_size: .
d_call: .

cdr3_nt: TGTGCCAGCAGCCCATGCAAGTTTAGTGTTTACGTTGCTGGAAACACCATATATTTT
cdr3_aa: CASSPCKFSVYVAGNTIYF
v_call: TRBV7-3
j_call: TRBJ1-3
clone_size: few
d_call: .

cdr3_nt: TGCGCCAGCAGCACCCCCTACGAAAAGTACTTC
cdr3_aa: CASSTPYEKYF
v_call: TRBV5-1
j_call: TRBJ2-7
clone_size: .
d_call: .

cdr3_nt: TGTGCCAGCTTTCCCGGGACTAGCCTTAGCACAGATACGCAGTATTTT
cdr3_aa: CASFPGTSLSTDTQYF
v_call: TRBV18
j_call: TRBJ2-3
clone_size: many
d_call: TRBD2

cdr3_nt: TGCAGTGCCACGGGGGCAGGGCAGACTGAAGCTTTCTTT
cdr3_aa: CSATGAGQTEAFF
v_call: TRBV20-1
j_call: TRBJ1-1
clone_size: .
d_call: .

cdr3_nt: TGCGCCAGCAGCTGGGGGACAGAGTACAATGAGCAGTTCTTC
cdr3_aa: CASSWGTEYNEQFF
v_call: TRBV5-1
j_call: TRBJ2-1
clone_size: many
d_call: TRBD1

cdr3_nt: TGTGCCTGGAGTCCGACAGCATATGGCTACACCTTC
cdr3_aa: CAWSPTAYGYTF
v_call: TRBV30
j_call: TRBJ1-2
clone_size: many
d_call: .

cdr3_nt: TGTGCCAGCAGCCGACGCGGGACCAAGAACACCGGGGAGCTGTTTTTT
cdr3_aa: CASSRRGTKNTGELFF
v_call: TRBV7-9
j_call: TRBJ2-2
clone_size: .
d_call: .

cdr3_nt: TGTGCCAGCAGTTTACTTGCGGGGAACACTGAAGCTTTCTTT
cdr3_aa: CASSLLAGNTEAFF
v_call: TRBV12-3/TRBV12-4
j_call: TRBJ1-1
clone_size: many
d_call: .

cdr3_nt: TGTGCCAGCTCACCCCAGCACGGGACAGGGGATGAAGCTTTCTTT
cdr3_aa: CASSPQHGTGDEAFF
v_call: TRBV18
j_call: TRBJ1-1
clone_size: .
d_call: TRBD1

cdr3_nt: TGCAGTGCTAGAGACCTGAGCAGGGATGAGCAGTTCTTC
cdr3_aa: CSARDLSRDEQFF
v_call: TRBV20-1
j_call: TRBJ2-1
clone_size: many
d_call: .

cdr3_nt: TGTGCCAGCAGTCCCTGGGACCGAGGGTCTCTCCACTTT
cdr3_aa: CASSPWDRGSLHF
v_call: TRBV27
j_call: TRBJ1-6
clone_size: medium-sized
d_call: .

cdr3_nt: TGTGCCAGCAGTGAACGTCGACAGGGTTGGACCCTCAATTCCTACGAGCAGTACTTC
cdr3_aa: CASSERRQGWTLNSYEQYF
v_call: TRBV2
j_call: TRBJ2-7
clone_size: many
d_call: TRBD1

cdr3_nt: TGTGCCAGCAGCGCCAGGACTAGCGGGGGGGCCCAAGGGCAGTTCTTC
cdr3_aa: CASSARTSGGAQGQFF
v_call: TRBV11-2
j_call: TRBJ2-1
clone_size: many
d_call: TRBD2

cdr3_nt: TGTGCCAGCAGCCGACTTGTTGAGGGAGATACGCAGTATTTT
cdr3_aa: CASSRLVEGDTQYF
v_call: TRBV2
j_call: TRBJ2-3
clone_size: many
d_call: .

cdr3_nt: TGCAGTGCCCCGTCCCCACTAGCGGGAGGATATGAGCAGTTCTTC
cdr3_aa: CSAPSPLAGGYEQFF
v_call: TRBV20-1
j_call: TRBJ2-1
clone_size: many
d_call: TRBD2

cdr3_nt: TGCAGCCCGATGGTAGGCCATGTAGGACCCTCCTACGAGCAGTACTTC
cdr3_aa: CSPMVGHVGPSYEQYF
v_call: TRBV29-1
j_call: TRBJ2-7
clone_size: many
d_call: .

cdr3_nt: TGCAGTGCTAGAGGGGACAGGGGGGTCTACGAGCAGTACTTC
cdr3_aa: CSARGDRGVYEQYF
v_call: TRBV20-1
j_call: TRBJ2-7
clone_size: many
d_call: TRBD1

cdr3_nt: TGTGCCAGCAGCTTGGCAGGGACCAACACTGAAGCTTTCTTT
cdr3_aa: CASSLAGTNTEAFF
v_call: TRBV7-2
j_call: TRBJ1-1
clone_size: .
d_call: .

cdr3_nt: TGTGCCAGCAGCCGCACAGGGGGCAGCTCAGATACGCAGTATTTT
cdr3_aa: CASSRTGGSSDTQYF
v_call: TRBV12-3/TRBV12-4
j_call: TRBJ2-3
clone_size: many
d_call: TRBD1

cdr3_nt: TGTGCCAGCAGTACCCGTGGAGGGGCCTACAATCAGCCCCAGCATTTT
cdr3_aa: CASSTRGGAYNQPQHF
v_call: TRBV27
j_call: TRBJ1-5
clone_size: .
d_call: .

cdr3_nt: TGCGCCAGCAGTGAGTCGTTTGTTCGGGACAGACACAATGAGCAGTTCTTC
cdr3_aa: CASSESFVRDRHNEQFF
v_call: TRBV10-2
j_call: TRBJ2-1
clone_size: many
d_call: TRBD1

cdr3_nt: TGTGCCAGCAGGCCTTTGGGGGAGGTAGCCAAAAACATTCAGTACTTC
cdr3_aa: CASRPLGEVAKNIQYF
v_call: TRBV27
j_call: TRBJ2-4
clone_size: many
d_call: .

cdr3_nt: TGTGCCAGTAAACAGGGTCTGGGAAATTCACCCCTCCACTTT
cdr3_aa: CASKQGLGNSPLHF
v_call: TRBV19
j_call: TRBJ1-6
clone_size: many
d_call: .

cdr3_nt: TGTGCCAGCAGCCCTGGACTAGCGGGAGTGGCAGATACGCAGTATTTT
cdr3_aa: CASSPGLAGVADTQYF
v_call: TRBV14
j_call: TRBJ2-3
clone_size: .
d_call: TRBD2

cdr3_nt: TGTGCCAGCAGCTTCCCGCTAGAACCCTACGAGCAGTACTTC
cdr3_aa: CASSFPLEPYEQYF
v_call: TRBV11-2
j_call: TRBJ2-7
clone_size: few
d_call: .